The rows below give T cell receptor beta chains drawn from one sample of a study of blood T cell repertoires in COVID-19. Clones were read by immunoSEQ multiplex PCR, and TCRdb kept only the in-frame ones, dropping some. The sample holds over 70,000 clones, roughly 80% seen once. The sequenced sample was peripheral blood. The receptors were sampled from a man aged 65-85 years with COVID-19, enrolled during active disease. The CDR3 runs from the conserved cysteine through the conserved F or W. Fields, in order: clone size, CDR3 length, J gene, D gene, V gene, CDR3 DNA, CDR3 protein. D genes are given only for firm matches. Rows may omit the clone size; those that give it use once, few, many or a size class.

- | 15 | TRBJ1-2 | - | TRBV7-8 | TGTGCCAGCAGCCCCCATGGGACAATTAACTATGGCTACACCTTC | CASSPHGTINYGYTF
- | 16 | TRBJ2-2 | TRBD2 | TRBV27 | TGTGCCAGCACCGTTGCGGCGGGGGAACCCCGCGGGGAGCTGTTTTTT | CASTVAAGEPRGELFF
few | 15 | TRBJ2-7 | - | TRBV7-2 | TGTGCCAGCAGCTTAGGAGGCAGGGTAGACTACGAGCAGTACTTC | CASSLGGRVDYEQYF
- | 15 | TRBJ1-1 | TRBD1 | TRBV3-1/TRBV3-2 | TGTGCCAGCAGCCAAGCCGCAACAGGGGGCCGGGGAGCTTTCTTT | CASSQAATGGRGAFF
few | 14 | TRBJ1-6 | TRBD1 | TRBV19 | TGTGCCAGTCAAACAGGGGGCAAGGATTCACCCCTCCACTTT | CASQTGGKDSPLHF
- | 14 | TRBJ2-2 | - | TRBV5-1 | TGCGCCAGCAGCAGCGCTAGCCAAGCCGGGGAGCTGTTTTTT | CASSSASQAGELFF
- | 16 | TRBJ2-2 | TRBD2 | TRBV3-1/TRBV3-2 | TGTGCCAGCAGCCAAGAGAGGACTAGCGGGACCGGGGAGCTGTTTTTT | CASSQERTSGTGELFF
- | 17 | TRBJ2-7 | TRBD1 | TRBV28 | TGTGCCAGCAGTTTAGGAGGGACAGGGGATCGTTTAGGGGAGCAGTACTTC | CASSLGGTGDRLGEQYF
- | 15 | TRBJ2-7 | TRBD2 | TRBV4-1 | TGCGCCAGCAGCCCCCAACTAGCGAGCACCTACGAGCAGTACTTC | CASSPQLASTYEQYF
- | 16 | TRBJ2-1 | - | TRBV9 | TGTGCCAGCAGCGTAGAGGCAGGAAGCTCCTACAATGAGCAGTTCTTC | CASSVEAGSSYNEQFF
- | 16 | TRBJ2-2 | TRBD1 | TRBV4-3 | TGCGCCAGCAGCCAAGATCCGACAGGGATCACCGGGGAGCTGTTTTTT | CASSQDPTGITGELFF
once | 14 | TRBJ2-3 | TRBD2 | TRBV28 | TGTGCCAGCAGTTTATCGGGGCTAGCGGGACATCAGTATTTT | CASSLSGLAGHQYF
- | 15 | TRBJ1-1 | TRBD1 | TRBV27 | TGTGCCAGCAGAAGTGGGACAGCCATGAACACTGAAGCTTTCTTT | CASRSGTAMNTEAFF
many | 19 | TRBJ1-5 | TRBD1 | TRBV28 | TGTGCCAGCACCCAGAGGGACAGAACTGCCAGGCTAATCGGTCAGCCCCAGCATTTT | CASTQRDRTARLIGQPQHF
- | 12 | TRBJ2-7 | - | TRBV5-4 | TGTGCCAGCAGCCGGGATTCCTACGAGCAGTACTTC | CASSRDSYEQYF
- | 14 | TRBJ1-1 | - | TRBV5-5 | TGTGCCAGCAGCATTGTGGGCAGCCCGTACCCAGCTTTCTTT | CASSIVGSPYPAFF
- | 15 | TRBJ1-2 | - | TRBV9 | TGTGCCAGCAGCGTAGATGGGCAGGGGATCTATGGCTACACCTTC | CASSVDGQGIYGYTF
- | 15 | TRBJ2-7 | TRBD2 | TRBV6-5 | TGTGCCAGCAACTCCCCTAGCGGGAGTGGCTACGAGCAGTACTTC | CASNSPSGSGYEQYF
- | 16 | TRBJ1-6 | - | TRBV7-3 | TGTGCCAGCAGCTTAACCGGGGGGGCTAATAATTCACCCCTCCACTTT | CASSLTGGANNSPLHF
- | 16 | TRBJ2-2 | TRBD1 | TRBV29-1 | TGCAGCGTTGAGTCCAGGACAGGGGGTATCACCGGGGAGCTGTTTTTT | CSVESRTGGITGELFF
- | 13 | TRBJ1-5 | - | TRBV14 | TGTGCCAGCAGCCAAGATGAGGGCAGGCCCCAGCATTTT | CASSQDEGRPQHF
- | 15 | TRBJ2-2 | - | TRBV6-5 | TGTGCCAGCAGTTTCGGGATCTGGTTGACCGGGGAGCTGTTTTTT | CASSFGIWLTGELFF
- | 12 | TRBJ1-1 | TRBD1 | TRBV20-1 | TGCAGTGCTAGTCAGGACAGGGATGAAGCTTTCTTT | CSASQDRDEAFF